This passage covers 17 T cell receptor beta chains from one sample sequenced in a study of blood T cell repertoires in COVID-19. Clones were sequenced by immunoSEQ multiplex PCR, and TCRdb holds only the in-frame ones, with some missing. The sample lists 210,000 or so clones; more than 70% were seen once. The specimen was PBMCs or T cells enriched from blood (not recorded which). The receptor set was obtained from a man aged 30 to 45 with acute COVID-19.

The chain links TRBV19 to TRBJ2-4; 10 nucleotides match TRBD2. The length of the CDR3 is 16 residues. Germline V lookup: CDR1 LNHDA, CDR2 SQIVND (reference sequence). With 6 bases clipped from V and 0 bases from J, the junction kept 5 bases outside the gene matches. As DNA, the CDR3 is TGTGCCAGTAGCAGGACTAGCGGAAGAGCCAAAAACATTCAGTACTTC. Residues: CASSRTSGRAKNIQYF.

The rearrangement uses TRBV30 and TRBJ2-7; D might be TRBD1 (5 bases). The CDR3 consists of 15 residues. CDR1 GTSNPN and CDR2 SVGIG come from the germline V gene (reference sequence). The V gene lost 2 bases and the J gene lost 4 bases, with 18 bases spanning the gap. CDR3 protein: CAWSLGGQGSYEQYF. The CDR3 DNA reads TGTGCCTGGAGTTTGGGTGGGCAGGGCAGTTACGAGCAGTACTTC.

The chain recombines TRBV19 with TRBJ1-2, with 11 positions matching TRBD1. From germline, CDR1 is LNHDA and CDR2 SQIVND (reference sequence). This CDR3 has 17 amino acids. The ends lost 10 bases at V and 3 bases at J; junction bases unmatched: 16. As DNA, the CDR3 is TGTGCCACTAGGGACAGGGGGTCCCGATCTGGGGACTATGGCTACACCTTC. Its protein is CATRDRGSRSGDYGYTF.

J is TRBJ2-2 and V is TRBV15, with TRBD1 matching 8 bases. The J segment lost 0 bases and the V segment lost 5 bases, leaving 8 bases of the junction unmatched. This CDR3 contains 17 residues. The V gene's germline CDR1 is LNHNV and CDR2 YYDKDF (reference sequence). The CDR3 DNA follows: TGTGCCACCAGCGGGCAGGGGGCCTTACCGAACACCGGGGAGCTGTTTTTT. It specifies CATSGQGALPNTGELFF. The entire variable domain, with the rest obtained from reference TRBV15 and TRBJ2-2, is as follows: DAMVIQNPRYQVTQFGKPVTLSCSQTLNHNVMYWYQQKSSQAPKLLFHYYDKDFNNEADTPDNFQSRRPNTSFCFLDIRSPGLGDTAMYLCATSGQGALPNTGELFFGEGSRLTVL.

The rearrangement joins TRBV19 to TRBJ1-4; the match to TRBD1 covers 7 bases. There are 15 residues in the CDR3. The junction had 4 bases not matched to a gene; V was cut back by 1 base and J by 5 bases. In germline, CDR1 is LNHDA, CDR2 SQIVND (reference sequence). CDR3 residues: CASSIGRGQNEKLFF. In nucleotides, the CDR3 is TGTGCCAGTAGTATAGGGAGGGGGCAGAATGAAAAACTGTTTTTT.

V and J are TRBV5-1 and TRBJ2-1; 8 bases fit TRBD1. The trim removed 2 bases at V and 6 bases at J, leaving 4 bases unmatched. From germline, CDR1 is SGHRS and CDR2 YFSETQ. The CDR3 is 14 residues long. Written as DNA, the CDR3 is TGCGCCAGCAGCTTCACCGGACAGGGCAATGAGCAGTTCTTC. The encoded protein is CASSFTGQGNEQFF. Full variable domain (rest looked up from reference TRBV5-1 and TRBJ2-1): KAGVTQTPRYLIKTRGQQVTLSCSPISGHRSVSWYQQTPGQGLQFLFEYFSETQRNKGNFPGRFSGRQFSNSRSEMNVSTLELGDSALYLCASSFTGQGNEQFFGPGTRLTVL.

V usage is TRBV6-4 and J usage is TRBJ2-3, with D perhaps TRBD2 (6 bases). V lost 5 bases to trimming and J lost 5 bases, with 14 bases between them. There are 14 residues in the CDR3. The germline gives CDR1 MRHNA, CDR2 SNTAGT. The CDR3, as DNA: TGTGCCAGCAGTATGCAGGGAGGAGTAGATACGCAGTATTTT. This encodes CASSMQGGVDTQYF.

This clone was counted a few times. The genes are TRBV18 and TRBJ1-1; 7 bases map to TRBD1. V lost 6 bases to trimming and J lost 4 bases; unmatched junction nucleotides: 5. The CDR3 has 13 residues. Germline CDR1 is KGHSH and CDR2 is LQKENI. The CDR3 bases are TGTGCCAGCTCGTTACAGGGGAGCACTGAAGCTTTCTTT. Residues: CASSLQGSTEAFF.

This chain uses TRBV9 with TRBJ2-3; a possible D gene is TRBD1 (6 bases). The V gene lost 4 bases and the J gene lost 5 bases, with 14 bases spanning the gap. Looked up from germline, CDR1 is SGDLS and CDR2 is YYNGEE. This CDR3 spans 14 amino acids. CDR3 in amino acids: CASSPSGAEDTQYF. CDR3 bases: TGTGCCAGCAGCCCCTCAGGGGCCGAAGATACGCAGTATTTT.

This chain's CDR3 is CASSFYQGSGNTIYF. The CDR3 DNA follows: TGCGCCAGCAGCTTCTACCAGGGTAGTGGAAACACCATATATTTT. V and J are TRBV5-1 and TRBJ1-3; D is possibly TRBD1 (5 bases). The germline V gene has CDR1 SGHRS and CDR2 YFSETQ. The CDR3 has 15 residues. V lost 2 bases to trimming and J lost 3 bases, with 12 bases between them.

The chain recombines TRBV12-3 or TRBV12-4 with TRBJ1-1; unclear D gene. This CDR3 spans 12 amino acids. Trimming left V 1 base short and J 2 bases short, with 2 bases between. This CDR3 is CASSLVNTEAFF. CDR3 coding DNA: TGTGCCAGCAGTTTAGTAAACACTGAAGCTTTCTTT.

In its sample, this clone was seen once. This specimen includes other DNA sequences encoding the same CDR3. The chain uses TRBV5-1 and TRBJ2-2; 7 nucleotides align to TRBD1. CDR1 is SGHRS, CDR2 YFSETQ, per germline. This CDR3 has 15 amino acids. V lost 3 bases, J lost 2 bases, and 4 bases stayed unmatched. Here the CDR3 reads CASSSGTANTGELFF. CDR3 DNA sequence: TGCGCCAGCAGCTCCGGGACAGCTAACACCGGGGAGCTGTTTTTT.

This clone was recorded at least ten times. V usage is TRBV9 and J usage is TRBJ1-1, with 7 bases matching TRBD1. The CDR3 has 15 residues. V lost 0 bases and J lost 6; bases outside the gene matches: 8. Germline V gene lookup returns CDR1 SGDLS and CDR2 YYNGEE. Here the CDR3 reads CASSVGQGSRAEAFF. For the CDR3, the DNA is TGTGCCAGCAGCGTAGGACAGGGAAGTCGAGCTGAAGCTTTCTTT.

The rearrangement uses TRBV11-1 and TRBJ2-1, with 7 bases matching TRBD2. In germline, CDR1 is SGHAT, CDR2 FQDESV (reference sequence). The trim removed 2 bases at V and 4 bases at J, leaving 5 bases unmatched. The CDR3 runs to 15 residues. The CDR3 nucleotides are TGTGCCAGCAGCTTAAGGGCGGGGGTTTACAATGAGCAGTTCTTC. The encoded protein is CASSLRAGVYNEQFF.

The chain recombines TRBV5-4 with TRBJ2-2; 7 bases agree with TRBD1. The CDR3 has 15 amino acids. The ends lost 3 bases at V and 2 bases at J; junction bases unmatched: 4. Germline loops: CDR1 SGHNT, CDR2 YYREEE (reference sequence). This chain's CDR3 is CASSWGQFNTGELFF. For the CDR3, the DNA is TGTGCCAGCAGCTGGGGACAGTTTAACACCGGGGAGCTGTTTTTT.

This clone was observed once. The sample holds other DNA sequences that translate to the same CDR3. CDR3 bases: TGTGCCAGCAGTTTACTGTACGAGCAGTACTTC. This gives the protein CASSLLYEQYF. This chain joins TRBV6-2 or TRBV6-3 and TRBJ2-7; D not resolved. Germline lookup yields CDR1 MNHEY and CDR2 SVGEGT. CDR3 length: 11 amino acids. Trimming left V 4 bases short and J 4 bases short, with 5 bases between.

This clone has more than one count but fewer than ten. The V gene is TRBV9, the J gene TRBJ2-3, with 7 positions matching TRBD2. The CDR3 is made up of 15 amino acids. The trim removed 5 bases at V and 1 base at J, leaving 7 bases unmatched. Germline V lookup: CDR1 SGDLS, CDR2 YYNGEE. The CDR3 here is CASSSRAGGTDTQYF. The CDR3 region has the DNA TGTGCCAGCAGTTCCAGGGCGGGGGGCACAGATACGCAGTATTTT.